The 18 T cell receptor beta chains in this list originate from one sample, sequenced in a study of shared clonotypes between healthy human individuals. TCRdb's copy holds only in-frame clones and misses some; the assay was immunoSEQ multiplex PCR. The top ten clones hold 0.1% to 0.15% of a sample with just over 2,000,000 clones, around 95% of them seen once. Sequencing was carried out using naive CD4+ T cells sorted from blood. Documented subset: CD45RA+ positively selected. The receptor set was obtained from a man between 18 and 35 years old in good health.

The J gene is TRBJ2-2, the V gene TRBV30, with 10 bases fitting TRBD1. This CDR3 contains 14 residues. Germline CDR1 and CDR2: GTSNPN and SVGIG (reference sequence). With V trimmed by 4 bases and J by 4 bases, 3 bases remained unmatched. The CDR3 sequence is CAWKGTGVTGELFF. CDR3 nucleotides: TGTGCCTGGAAAGGGACAGGGGTCACCGGGGAGCTGTTTTTT.

The chain links TRBV7-9 to TRBJ2-5; TRBD2 agrees at 7 bases. The V segment lost 6 bases and the J segment 3 bases; nucleotides outside the gene matches: 4. The CDR3 runs to 13 residues. Germline loops: CDR1 SEHNR, CDR2 FQNEAQ (reference sequence). The CDR3 coding sequence is TGTGCCAGCAGACCCCGGGAGGAAGAGACCCAGTACTTC. Translating gives CASRPREEETQYF.

The J gene is TRBJ2-5, the V gene TRBV10-3, with 9 bases fitting TRBD2. Germline V gives CDR1 ENHRY, CDR2 SYGVKD. The CDR3 consists of 16 residues. J gave up 4 bases and V 5 bases, and 11 bases lay outside the gene matches. CDR3 nucleotide sequence: TGTGCCATCAGTCCTCGAGTAGCGGGAGAGGGAGAGACCCAGTACTTC. Its protein is CAISPRVAGEGETQYF.

The genes are TRBV18 and TRBJ2-3; 7 positions match TRBD2. V lost 4 bases, J lost 5 bases, and 12 bases stayed unmatched. The CDR3 spans 16 residues. Germline CDR1 KGHSH, CDR2 LQKENI. The CDR3 sequence: CASSHPRAGEVDTQYF. CDR3 nucleotide sequence: TGTGCCAGCTCACATCCACGGGCGGGAGAAGTAGATACGCAGTATTTT.

The genes are TRBV25-1 and TRBJ2-2, with D unresolved. Trimming removed 1 base from V and 6 bases from J, with 9 bases in between. This CDR3 is 14 amino acids long. Looked up from germline, CDR1 is MGHDK and CDR2 is SYGVNS. The CDR3 here is CASSEFKGPGELFF. DNA for the CDR3: TGTGCCAGCAGTGAATTCAAGGGTCCCGGGGAGCTGTTTTTT.

The chain uses TRBV27 and TRBJ1-1; weak D call: TRBD1 (5 bases). V lost 3 bases to trimming and J lost 4 bases, with 9 bases between them. Per the germline V gene, CDR1 is MNHEY and CDR2 is SMNVEV (reference sequence). This CDR3 contains 13 residues. The CDR3 here is CASSFYGGTEAFF. The CDR3 DNA reads as TGTGCCAGCAGTTTCTACGGGGGCACTGAAGCTTTCTTT.

The chain recombines TRBV9 with TRBJ1-4; D uncertain. The CDR3 length is 16 residues. With 0 bases removed from V and 0 bases from J, the gap between germline ends came to 9 bases. Germline-derived CDR1 and CDR2 are SGDLS and YYNGEE. Here the CDR3 reads CASSVALPSTNEKLFF. In nucleotides, the CDR3 is TGTGCCAGCAGCGTAGCCCTCCCCTCAACTAATGAAAAACTGTTTTTT.

The rearrangement uses TRBV7-2 and TRBJ1-2, with 7 bases that match TRBD1. The CDR3 extends over 14 amino acids. The J segment lost 3 bases and the V segment lost 1 base, leaving 2 bases of the junction unmatched. CDR1 and CDR2 from the germline V gene are SGHTA and FQGNSA. This CDR3 is CASSLVQGYYGYTF. The DNA for the CDR3 is TGTGCCAGCAGCTTAGTACAGGGGTACTATGGCTACACCTTC.

Concerning this clone: Distinct nucleotide sequences in the sample also encode this CDR3. The chain uses TRBV6-5 and TRBJ2-6, with D perhaps TRBD2 (6 bases). Germline V CDR1 and CDR2: MNHEY, SVGAGI. This CDR3 has 16 amino acids. Trimming pared 0 bases from V and 2 bases from J, leaving 8 bases between. The CDR3 region is CASSYSSGAGANVLTF. The CDR3 bases are TGTGCCAGCAGTTACTCGTCGGGGGCTGGGGCCAACGTCCTGACTTTC.

On this clone itself: Other DNA sequences of this sample code for an identical CDR3. The V and J genes are TRBV9 and TRBJ1-2; D not certain. The germline V and J ends were trimmed by 0 bases and 0 bases, with 9 bases remaining between them. The CDR3 sequence is 15 residues long. The V gene's germline CDR1 is SGDLS and CDR2 YYNGEE. The CDR3, as DNA: TGTGCCAGCAGCGTAGAAGGGAGAACTAACTATGGCTACACCTTC. This sequence encodes CASSVEGRTNYGYTF.

This chain links TRBV5-5 with TRBJ2-2; D gene unclear. Trimming shortened V by 2 bases and J by 2 bases, and 10 bases separated the two germline ends. The V gene's germline CDR1 is SGHKS and CDR2 YYEKEE (reference sequence). CDR3 length: 15 residues. As DNA, the CDR3 is TGTGCCAGCAGCTTCGGGCCTTATAACACCGGGGAGCTGTTTTTT. It is translated as CASSFGPYNTGELFF.

This chain connects TRBV21-1 to TRBJ1-5. TRBV21-1 corresponds to a pseudogene. The CDR3 has 14 amino acids. DNA of the CDR3: TGTGCCAGCAGCAATCAAGGGCCCAATCAGCCCCAGCATTTT. Encoded protein: CASSNQGPNQPQHF.

The chain uses TRBV28 and TRBJ2-7; TRBD2 is a possible D gene (6 bases). Germline-derived CDR1 and CDR2 are MDHEN and SYDVKM. V gave up 8 bases and J gave up 3 bases, with 14 bases separating them. The CDR3 consists of 13 residues. The CDR3 sequence: CASLSGVGYEQYF. The CDR3 coding sequence is TGTGCCAGCCTCTCGGGAGTTGGCTACGAGCAGTACTTC.

In this sample, this clone turned up once. The V and J genes are TRBV25-1 and TRBJ1-6, with D uncertain. V lost 3 bases, J lost 8 bases, and 11 bases lay in between. The CDR3 consists of 14 residues. Germline loops: CDR1 MGHDK, CDR2 SYGVNS. In nucleotides, the CDR3 is TGTGCCAGCAGTGATCGAGGTGGACATTCACCCCTCCACTTT. As protein: CASSDRGGHSPLHF. Full variable domain (remainder filled in from reference TRBV25-1 and TRBJ1-6): EADIYQTPRYLVIGTGKKITLECSQTMGHDKMYWYQQDPGMELHLIHYSYGVNSTEKGDLSSESTVSRIRTEHFPLTLESARPSHTSQYLCASSDRGGHSPLHFGNGTRLTVT.

V and J are TRBV10-3 and TRBJ2-7; no reliable D call. The germline gives CDR1 ENHRY, CDR2 SYGVKD. The CDR3 is 11 residues long. Trimming removed 0 bases at V and 7 bases at J, with 4 bases between. CDR3 nucleotides: TGTGCCATCAGTGAGTCGTTGGAGCAGTACTTC. Its protein is CAISESLEQYF.

CDR3 loop: CASSRDVSSYNEQFF. The CDR3 DNA sequence: TGTGCCAGCAGCCGGGACGTGAGCTCCTACAATGAGCAGTTCTTC. V usage is TRBV28 and J usage is TRBJ2-1, with D tentatively TRBD1 or TRBD2 (5 bases each). V was shortened by 6 bases and J by 0 bases, with 12 bases between the two germline ends. The germline CDR1 and CDR2 sequences are MDHEN and SYDVKM. The CDR3 length is 15 residues.

V and J are TRBV7-2 and TRBJ1-1; perhaps TRBD1 as D (5 bases). Trimming removed 4 bases at V and 8 bases at J, with 14 bases between. This CDR3 is built from 13 residues. CDR1 SGHTA and CDR2 FQGNSA come from the germline V gene. The CDR3 sequence: CASSSQPGPEAFF. CDR3 coding DNA: TGTGCCAGCAGCTCCCAACCGGGACCCGAAGCTTTCTTT. The entire variable domain, with the rest obtained from reference TRBV7-2 and TRBJ1-1, is as follows: GAGVSQSPSNKVTEKGKDVELRCDPISGHTALYWYRQSLGQGLEFLIYFQGNSAPDKSGLPSDRFSAERTGGSVSTLTIQRTQQEDSAVYLCASSSQPGPEAFFGQGTRLTVV.

The V and J genes are TRBV10-1 and TRBJ1-6; TRBD1 matches 10 bases. V was clipped by 8 bases and J by 2 bases; unmatched bases: 6. CDR3 length equals 16 residues. Germline CDR1 is WNHNN and CDR2 is SYGVQD (reference sequence). CDR3 DNA sequence: TGCGCCAGCCCGGGACAGGGGACCCCCTATAATTCACCCCTCCACTTT. As protein: CASPGQGTPYNSPLHF.